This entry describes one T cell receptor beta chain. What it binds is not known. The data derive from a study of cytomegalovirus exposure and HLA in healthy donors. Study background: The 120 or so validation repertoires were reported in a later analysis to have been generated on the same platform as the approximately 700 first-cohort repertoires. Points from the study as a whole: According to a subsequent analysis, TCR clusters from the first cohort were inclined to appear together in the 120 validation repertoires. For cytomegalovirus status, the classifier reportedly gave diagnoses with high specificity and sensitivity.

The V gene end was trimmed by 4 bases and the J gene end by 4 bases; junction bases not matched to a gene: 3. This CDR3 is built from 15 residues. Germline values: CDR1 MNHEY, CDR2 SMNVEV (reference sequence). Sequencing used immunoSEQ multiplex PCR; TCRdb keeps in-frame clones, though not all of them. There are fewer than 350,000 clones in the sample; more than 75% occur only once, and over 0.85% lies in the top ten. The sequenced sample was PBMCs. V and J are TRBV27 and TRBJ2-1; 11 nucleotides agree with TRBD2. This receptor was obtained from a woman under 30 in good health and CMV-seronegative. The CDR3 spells CASSSGLAVYNEQFF. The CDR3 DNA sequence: TGTGCCAGCAGTTCGGGACTAGCGGTGTACAATGAGCAGTTCTTC.